Listed below are T cell receptor beta chains from one sample, sequenced in a study of blood T cell repertoires in COVID-19. Profiling relied on immunoSEQ multiplex PCR, and the TCRdb table lists in-frame clones only, not all of them. The data contain some 30,000 clones, 90% of them singletons. The sequenced material came from peripheral blood. The receptors shown here come from a man in his 70s with active or convalescent COVID-19. The CDR3 runs from the conserved cysteine through the conserved F or W. The D gene is left open where the match is weak. Size tells how often a clone was seen (once, few, many) or the class of an expanded clone, and some rows leave it out.

size: once; J: TRBJ1-2; V: TRBV2; D: TRBD1; CDR3: CASRVGTVYGYTF; DNA: TGTGCCAGCAGGGTTGGGACAGTCTATGGCTACACCTTC
size: once; J: TRBJ1-5; V: TRBV5-5; D: .; CDR3: CASSLDPRSNQPQHF; DNA: TGTGCCAGCAGCTTGGATCCGAGAAGCAATCAGCCCCAGCATTTT
size: .; J: TRBJ2-1; V: TRBV3-1/TRBV3-2; D: TRBD2; CDR3: CASSPGLETYNEQFF; DNA: TGTGCCAGCAGCCCCGGACTAGAGACCTACAATGAGCAGTTCTTC
size: .; J: TRBJ1-1; V: TRBV27; D: .; CDR3: CASSLGTSAFF; DNA: TGTGCCAGCAGTTTAGGGACAAGCGCTTTCTTT
size: .; J: TRBJ1-1; V: TRBV9; D: .; CDR3: CASSVSRSNTEAFF; DNA: TGTGCCAGCAGCGTTTCCAGGTCGAACACTGAAGCTTTCTTT
size: .; J: TRBJ1-2; V: TRBV7-9; D: .; CDR3: CASSPNRGAVGYTF; DNA: TGTGCCAGCAGCCCAAATCGGGGGGCGGTTGGCTACACCTTC
size: .; J: TRBJ1-1; V: TRBV19; D: TRBD1; CDR3: CASSISRDSESFF; DNA: TGTGCCAGTAGTATATCTAGGGACAGCGAATCTTTCTTT
size: .; J: TRBJ2-7; V: TRBV29-1; D: TRBD1; CDR3: CSVDLGRGQGYEQYF; DNA: TGCAGCGTTGATTTGGGGCGAGGACAGGGGTACGAGCAGTACTTC
size: .; J: TRBJ2-3; V: TRBV6-5; D: .; CDR3: CASSYSGQGYTDTQYF; DNA: TGTGCCAGCAGTTACTCCGGCCAGGGTTACACAGATACGCAGTATTTT
size: .; J: TRBJ2-1; V: TRBV7-2; D: TRBD2; CDR3: CASSLSGTSGTEQFF; DNA: TGTGCCAGCAGCTTATCCGGGACTAGCGGGACTGAGCAGTTCTTC
size: .; J: TRBJ1-1; V: TRBV3-1/TRBV3-2; D: .; CDR3: CASKRGNTEAFF; DNA: TGTGCCAGCAAGCGGGGCAACACTGAAGCTTTCTTT
size: .; J: TRBJ2-4; V: TRBV7-2; D: .; CDR3: CASSPRVGLAKNIQYF; DNA: TGTGCCAGCAGCCCTCGGGTCGGACTAGCCAAAAACATTCAGTACTTC
size: .; J: TRBJ1-6; V: TRBV4-1; D: .; CDR3: CASSQERFSYNSPLHF; DNA: TGCGCCAGCAGCCAAGAGAGGTTCTCCTATAATTCACCCCTCCACTTT
size: .; J: TRBJ2-3; V: TRBV27; D: TRBD1; CDR3: CASSLGTGADTQYF; DNA: TGTGCCAGCAGCCTCGGGACAGGCGCAGATACGCAGTATTTT
size: .; J: TRBJ2-3; V: TRBV11-2; D: TRBD2; CDR3: CASSPSGGALDTQYF; DNA: TGTGCCAGCAGCCCGAGCGGGGGGGCTCTAGATACGCAGTATTTT
size: .; J: TRBJ1-1; V: TRBV9; D: .; CDR3: CASSPEGGRRTEAFF; DNA: TGTGCCAGCAGCCCCGAGGGGGGGCGTCGCACTGAAGCTTTCTTT
size: few; J: TRBJ2-5; V: TRBV19; D: TRBD1; CDR3: CASSIGQGIGETQYF; DNA: TGTGCCAGTAGTATTGGACAGGGGATAGGAGAGACCCAGTACTTC
size: .; J: TRBJ1-2; V: TRBV3-1/TRBV3-2; D: .; CDR3: CASSPADLYYGYTF; DNA: TGTGCCAGCAGCCCGGCCGACTTGTACTATGGCTACACCTTC
size: .; J: TRBJ2-7; V: TRBV6-6; D: TRBD2; CDR3: CASSYPPGLAGGEQYF; DNA: TGTGCCAGCAGTTACCCGCCGGGACTAGCGGGGGGGGAGCAGTACTTC
size: .; J: TRBJ1-3; V: TRBV5-4; D: TRBD1; CDR3: CASSGGQGRNTIYF; DNA: TGTGCCAGCAGCGGTGGACAGGGGAGAAACACCATATATTTT
size: .; J: TRBJ2-2; V: TRBV19; D: TRBD2; CDR3: CASSPELAGVLFF; DNA: TGTGCCAGTAGTCCGGAACTAGCGGGGGTGCTGTTTTTT
size: .; J: TRBJ2-3; V: TRBV6-5; D: .; CDR3: CASTFGQSTDTQYF; DNA: TGTGCCAGCACGTTTGGACAGAGCACAGATACGCAGTATTTT
size: once; J: TRBJ2-1; V: TRBV28; D: TRBD2; CDR3: CASSLQLAGYNEQFF; DNA: TGTGCCAGCAGTTTGCAACTAGCGGGGTACAATGAGCAGTTCTTC
size: .; J: TRBJ1-1; V: TRBV25-1; D: .; CDR3: CASSDFGGSMNTEAFF; DNA: TGTGCCAGCAGTGATTTTGGGGGGTCCATGAACACTGAAGCTTTCTTT
size: once; J: TRBJ1-2; V: TRBV5-4; D: .; CDR3: CASIPQGSYGYTF; DNA: TGTGCCAGCATCCCTCAGGGTTCCTATGGCTACACCTTC
size: .; J: TRBJ2-5; V: TRBV6-2/TRBV6-3; D: TRBD1; CDR3: CASSIDRGQETQYF; DNA: TGTGCCAGCAGTATCGACAGGGGACAAGAGACCCAGTACTTC
size: .; J: TRBJ2-6; V: TRBV5-1; D: .; CDR3: CASSSGWDGANVLTF; DNA: TGCGCCAGCTCTTCAGGGTGGGATGGGGCCAACGTCCTGACTTTC
size: .; J: TRBJ1-1; V: TRBV3-1/TRBV3-2; D: TRBD1; CDR3: CASRVENGQGLFAITEAFF; DNA: TGTGCCAGCCGAGTCGAAAATGGACAGGGCCTTTTTGCAATTACAGAAGCTTTCTTT
size: .; J: TRBJ2-5; V: TRBV7-2; D: .; CDR3: CASSLASTRETQYF; DNA: TGTGCCAGCAGCTTAGCCTCCACTCGGGAGACCCAGTACTTC
size: .; J: TRBJ2-4; V: TRBV28; D: TRBD2; CDR3: CASMSAGGDKNIQYF; DNA: TGTGCCAGCATGTCAGCGGGAGGAGACAAAAACATTCAGTACTTC
size: .; J: TRBJ1-6; V: TRBV19; D: .; CDR3: CASRNRDINSPLHF; DNA: TGTGCCAGTAGGAACAGGGATATTAATTCACCCCTCCACTTT
size: .; J: TRBJ2-6; V: TRBV29-1; D: .; CDR3: CSVEIQGGSGANVLTF; DNA: TGCAGCGTTGAGATACAGGGAGGGTCTGGGGCCAACGTCCTGACTTTC
size: once; J: TRBJ2-1; V: TRBV5-1; D: TRBD2; CDR3: CASSLAPSGSYNEQFF; DNA: TGCGCCAGCAGCTTGGCCCCTAGCGGCTCCTACAATGAGCAGTTCTTC
size: .; J: TRBJ1-2; V: TRBV19; D: .; CDR3: CASLVAPPRGYGYTF; DNA: TGTGCCAGTTTGGTGGCTCCACCACGGGGCTATGGCTACACCTTC